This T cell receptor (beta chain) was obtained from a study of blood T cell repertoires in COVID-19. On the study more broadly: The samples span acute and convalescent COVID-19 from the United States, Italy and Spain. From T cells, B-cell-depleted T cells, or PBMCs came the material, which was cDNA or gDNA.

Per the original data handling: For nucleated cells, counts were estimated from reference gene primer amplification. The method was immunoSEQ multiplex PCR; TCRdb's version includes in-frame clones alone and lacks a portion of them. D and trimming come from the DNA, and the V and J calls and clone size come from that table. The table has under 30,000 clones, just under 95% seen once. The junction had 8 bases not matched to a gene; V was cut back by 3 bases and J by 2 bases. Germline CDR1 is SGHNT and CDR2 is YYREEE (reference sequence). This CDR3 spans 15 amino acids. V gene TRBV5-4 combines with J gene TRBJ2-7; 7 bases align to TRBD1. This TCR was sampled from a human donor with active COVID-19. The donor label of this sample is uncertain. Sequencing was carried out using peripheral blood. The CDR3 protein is CASSSYRQGPYEQYF. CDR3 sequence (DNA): TGTGCCAGCAGCTCGTATCGACAGGGACCCTACGAGCAGTACTTC.